This T cell receptor (beta chain) was sequenced in a study of tumor-infiltrating lymphocytes in localized non-small cell lung cancer. Study at large: Some samples were collected after neoadjuvant chemotherapy; smokers, never-smokers and several histologies were included. From each patient, both tumor and uninvolved lung, non-adjacent to tumor, were sampled. General study points: Not all patients were TCR sequenced, owing to tissue quantity.

Measured with immunoSEQ multiplex PCR; TCRdb has only the in-frame clones, and not every one. The sample gives roughly 30,000 clones, 70% to 90% of which show up once; approximately 2% is in the top ten. Germline V gene data show CDR1 as LGHNA and CDR2 as YSLEER. Losses at the gene ends were 2 bases for V and 5 bases for J; bases not matched to a gene: 12. This CDR3 spans 17 amino acids. This clone was counted once. Its target is not known. The TCR sequence derives from a human donor with non-small cell lung cancer. The chain joins TRBV4-3 to TRBJ1-1; 9 nucleotides line up with TRBD1. Sequencing input: lung tumor tissue. The CDR3 spells CASSQTLQGTGNTEAFF. CDR3 in DNA: TGCGCCAGCAGCCAAACATTGCAAGGGACAGGGAATACTGAAGCTTTCTTT.